This T cell receptor beta chain comes out of a study of monozygotic twins with inflammatory bowel disease. Notes on this clonotype: Antigen: not known.

Study observations and caveats: Those with IBD had lower TCRbeta diversity (inverse Simpson) than their healthy co-twins did.

Donors gave 2.5 ml of blood apiece. The germline gives CDR1 SEHNR, CDR2 FQNEAQ (reference sequence). The CDR3 has 13 amino acids. A 6-nucleotide sample barcode was carried by the UMIs, which template switching added. TCRdb reprocessed the 5' RACE reads and stores each CDR3 protein as one record, lacking DNA. The sample spans around 200,000 distinct CDR3 sequences; the ten largest clones claim 1.6%. Material: blood. The source of this sequence is a human donor with ulcerative colitis or Crohn's disease, or a healthy co-twin of an affected twin (not recorded which). The genes are TRBV7-9 and TRBJ1-2; no DNA is available, so the TRBD1 call from TCRdb remains unchecked. The CDR3 sequence: CASSRDSNYGYTF.